This TCR beta chain was observed in a study of OX40 agonist ivuxolimab in advanced cancers. Turning to the overall study: Ivuxolimab, which targeted the costimulatory receptor OX40 (CD134), was an agonistic, fully human IgG2 monoclonal antibody. Intravenous ivuxolimab was administered to patients every 2 weeks at six dose levels: 0.01, 0.1, 0.3, 1.5, 3 and 10 mg/kg. Among the 50 to 55 dose-escalation patients, some 19 had hepatocellular carcinoma, about 15 melanoma, 9 renal cell carcinoma and 9 head and neck cancer. In the dose-escalation cohort, more than 80% of patients were male, and the mean age was approximately 60 years with a range of roughly 20 to 85. Prior anti-PD-1, anti-PD-L1 or anti-CTLA-4 therapy was permitted, and checkpoint inhibitors had been received by 40% to 50% of dose-escalation patients. Partial responses occurred in three dose-escalation patients: two with cutaneous melanoma and one with hepatocellular carcinoma. The purpose of peripheral TCRbeta sequencing was to test whether ivuxolimab changed TCR sequence diversity and led to clonal T-cell expansion. The monotherapy dose-escalation portion (N ≈ 56 patients) of the phase I ivuxolimab trial is reported in the paper.

Patients with a history of autoimmune disease or receiving systemic immunosuppression were excluded from the trial. Peripheral blood for TCR sequencing was collected from all dose cohorts at baseline, on cycle 4 day 1, and on cycle 7 day 1. Samples came from an open-label, multicenter, first-in-human phase I dose-escalation trial of ivuxolimab. Adults with locally advanced or metastatic head and neck squamous cell, hepatocellular, melanoma or renal cell carcinoma were enrolled in the trial. Before TCR sequencing, CD4+ T cells and CD8+ T cells were sorted from peripheral blood as separate populations. To sequence the TCRbeta CDR3 region, genomic DNA was isolated from the sorted cells. The immunoSEQ Assay was used for sequencing of TCRbeta CDR3 regions. TCRdb re-hosts the immuneACCESS table, in-frame sequences only. Its copies lack some clones; in the studies checked, an unresolved V gene accounts for under half of them, and the cause for the rest is not known. The sample profile shows fewer than 15,000 clones; 70% to 75% of them were found once. The top ten constitute roughly 30% of the sample.

From the cysteine through the phenylalanine, the CDR3 covers 17 amino acids. Solely the CDR3 DNA is kept, with 51 bases framed from the first base. CDR1 and CDR2 were assigned from the germline V gene as SGDLS and YYNGEE. The V end loses 0 bases and the J end loses 4 bases, and a stretch of 17 bases separates them. What the study reported, not specific to this receptor: At doses of 0.1 to 3.0 mg/kg, clonal expansion of both CD4+ and CD8+ blood T cells was observed from baseline to week 6. Low levels of normalized T-cell clonal expansion were also shown by some nonresponding patients. Which antigens the clonally expanded peripheral T cells were specific for was not determined. Partial responders in the 0.1-3.0 mg/kg groups had among the lowest normalized peripheral clonal expansion, especially among CD8+ T cells. On average, CD8+ T cells showed more expanded clones than CD4+ T cells after ivuxolimab.

This clone showed up just a few times. The antigen it binds to is not known. No much larger clone is present one base from it, and per-base qualities are unavailable. The chain is assembled from TRBV9 and TRBJ2-1; the D gene is perhaps TRBD2, from 7 matching bases. The sample here was CD4+ or CD8+ T cells sorted from blood, taken in a trial of the OX40 agonist ivuxolimab. This sequence originates from an adult with an advanced solid tumor such as melanoma, head and neck, liver or kidney cancer. The DNA reads TGTGCCAGCAGCGTAGACCGAGGGGGGGCTTCTTACAATGAGCAGTTCTTC. It is translated as CASSVDRGGASYNEQFF.